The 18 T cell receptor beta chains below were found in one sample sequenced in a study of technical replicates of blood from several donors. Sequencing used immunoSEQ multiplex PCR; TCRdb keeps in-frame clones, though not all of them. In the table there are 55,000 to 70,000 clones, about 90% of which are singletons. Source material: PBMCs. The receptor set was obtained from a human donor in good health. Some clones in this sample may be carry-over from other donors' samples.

Written as DNA, the CDR3 is TGTGCCAGCAGTCGGACAGGGGGCGAGGGTGAAGCTTTCTTT. This sequence encodes CASSRTGGEGEAFF. V usage is TRBV2 and J usage is TRBJ1-1, with 11 bases aligning to TRBD1. This CDR3 is built from 14 residues. V shed 5 bases and J 7 bases; nucleotides not matched to a gene: 6. Germline V lookup: CDR1 SNHLY, CDR2 FYNNEI.

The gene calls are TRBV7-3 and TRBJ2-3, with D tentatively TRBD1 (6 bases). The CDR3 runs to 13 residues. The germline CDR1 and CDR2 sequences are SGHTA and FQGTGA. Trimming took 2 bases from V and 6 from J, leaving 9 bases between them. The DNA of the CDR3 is TGTGCCAGCAGCTTAGCTAGGGGGGATACGCAGTATTTT. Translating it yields CASSLARGDTQYF.

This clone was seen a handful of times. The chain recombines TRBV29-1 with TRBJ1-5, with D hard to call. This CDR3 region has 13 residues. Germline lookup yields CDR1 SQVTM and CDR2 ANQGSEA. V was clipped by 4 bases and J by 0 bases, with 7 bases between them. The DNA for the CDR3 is TGCAGCGTTGGAGCGGATAGCAATCAGCCCCAGCATTTT. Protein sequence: CSVGADSNQPQHF.

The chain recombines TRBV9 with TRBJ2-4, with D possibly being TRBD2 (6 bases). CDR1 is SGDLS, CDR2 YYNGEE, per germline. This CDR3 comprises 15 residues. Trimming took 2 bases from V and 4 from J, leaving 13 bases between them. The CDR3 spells CASSVWRGEKNIQYF. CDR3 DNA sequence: TGTGCCAGCAGCGTTTGGCGGGGCGAGAAAAACATTCAGTACTTC. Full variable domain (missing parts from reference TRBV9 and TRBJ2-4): DSGVTQTPKHLITATGQRVTLRCSPRSGDLSVYWYQQSLDQGLQFLIQYYNGEERAKGNILERFSAQQFPDLHSELNLSSLELGDSALYFCASSVWRGEKNIQYFGAGTRLSVL.

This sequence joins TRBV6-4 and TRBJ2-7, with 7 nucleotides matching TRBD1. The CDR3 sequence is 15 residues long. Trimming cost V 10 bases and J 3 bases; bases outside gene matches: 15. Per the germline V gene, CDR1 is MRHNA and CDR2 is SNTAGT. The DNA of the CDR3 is TGTGCCAACACAAGCCCCGGGACAGATGTCTACGAGCAGTACTTC. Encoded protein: CANTSPGTDVYEQYF.

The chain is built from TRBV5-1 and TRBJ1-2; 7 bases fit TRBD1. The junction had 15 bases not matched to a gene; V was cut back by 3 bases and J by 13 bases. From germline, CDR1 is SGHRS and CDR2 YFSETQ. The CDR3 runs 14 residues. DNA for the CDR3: TGCGCCAGCAGCTCCACCAGAGTACAGGGGATTCGCACCTTC. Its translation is CASSSTRVQGIRTF.

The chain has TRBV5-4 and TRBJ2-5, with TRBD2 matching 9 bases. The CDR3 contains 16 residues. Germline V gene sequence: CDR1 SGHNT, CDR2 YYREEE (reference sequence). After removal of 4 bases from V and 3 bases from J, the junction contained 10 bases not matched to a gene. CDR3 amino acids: CASSTAGGPQEETQYF. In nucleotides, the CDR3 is TGTGCCAGCAGCACGGCGGGAGGGCCCCAGGAAGAGACCCAGTACTTC.

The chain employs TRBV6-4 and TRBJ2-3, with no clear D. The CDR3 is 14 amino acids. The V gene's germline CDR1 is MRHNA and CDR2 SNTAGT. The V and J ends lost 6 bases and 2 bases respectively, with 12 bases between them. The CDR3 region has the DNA TGTGCCAGCAGCGCGACTCATGACACAGATACGCAGTATTTT. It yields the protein CASSATHDTDTQYF.

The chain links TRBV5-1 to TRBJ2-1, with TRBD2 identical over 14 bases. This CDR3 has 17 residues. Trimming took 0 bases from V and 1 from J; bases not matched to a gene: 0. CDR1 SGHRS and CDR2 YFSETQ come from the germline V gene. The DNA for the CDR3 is TGCGCCAGCAGCTTGGGACTAGCGGGAGGGTCCTACAATGAGCAGTTCTTC. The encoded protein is CASSLGLAGGSYNEQFF.

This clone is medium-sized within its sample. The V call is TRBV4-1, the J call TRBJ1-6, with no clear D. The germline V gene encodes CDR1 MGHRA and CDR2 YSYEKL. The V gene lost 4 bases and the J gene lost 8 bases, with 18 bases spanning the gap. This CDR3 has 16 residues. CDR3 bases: TGCGCCAGCAGCCCATCTATCCGGCAGGCCCATTCACCCCTCCACTTT. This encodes CASSPSIRQAHSPLHF.

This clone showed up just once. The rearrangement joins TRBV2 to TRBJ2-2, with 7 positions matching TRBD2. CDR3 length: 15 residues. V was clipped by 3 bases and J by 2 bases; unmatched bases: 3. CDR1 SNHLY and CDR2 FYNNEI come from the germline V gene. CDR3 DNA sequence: TGTGCCAGCAGTGACCGAGCGGGAAACACCGGGGAGCTGTTTTTT. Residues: CASSDRAGNTGELFF.

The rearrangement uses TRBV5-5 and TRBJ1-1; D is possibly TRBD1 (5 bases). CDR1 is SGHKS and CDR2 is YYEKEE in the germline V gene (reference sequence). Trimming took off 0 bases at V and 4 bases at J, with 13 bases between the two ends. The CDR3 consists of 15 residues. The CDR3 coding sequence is TGTGCCAGCAGCTTGGTTACGGGGGTTGGCACTGAAGCTTTCTTT. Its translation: CASSLVTGVGTEAFF.

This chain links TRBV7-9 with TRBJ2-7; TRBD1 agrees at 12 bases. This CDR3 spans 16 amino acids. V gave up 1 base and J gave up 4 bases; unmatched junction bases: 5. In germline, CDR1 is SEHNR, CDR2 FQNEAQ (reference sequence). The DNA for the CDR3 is TGTGCCAGCAGCTTAGGGCGGGACAGGGGGCATTACGAGCAGTACTTC. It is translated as CASSLGRDRGHYEQYF.

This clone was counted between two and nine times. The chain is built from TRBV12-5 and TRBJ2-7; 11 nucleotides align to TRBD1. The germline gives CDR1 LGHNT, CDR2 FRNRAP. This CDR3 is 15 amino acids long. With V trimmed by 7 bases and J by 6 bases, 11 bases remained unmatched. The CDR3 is CASDPPGQGVAEQYF. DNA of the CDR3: TGTGCTAGTGACCCGCCGGGACAGGGGGTTGCCGAGCAGTACTTC. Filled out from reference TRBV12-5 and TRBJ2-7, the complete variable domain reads DARVTQTPRHKVTEMGQEVTMRCQPILGHNTVFWYRQTMMQGLELLAYFRNRAPLDDSGMPKDRFSAEMPDATLATLKIQPSEPRDSAVYFCASDPPGQGVAEQYFGPGTRLTVT.

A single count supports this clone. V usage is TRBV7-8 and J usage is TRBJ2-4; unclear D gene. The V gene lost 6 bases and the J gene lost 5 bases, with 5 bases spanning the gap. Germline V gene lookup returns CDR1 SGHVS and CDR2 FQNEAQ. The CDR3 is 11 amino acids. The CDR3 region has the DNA TGTGCCAGCAGTGAGGAAAACATTCAGTACTTC. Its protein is CASSEENIQYF.

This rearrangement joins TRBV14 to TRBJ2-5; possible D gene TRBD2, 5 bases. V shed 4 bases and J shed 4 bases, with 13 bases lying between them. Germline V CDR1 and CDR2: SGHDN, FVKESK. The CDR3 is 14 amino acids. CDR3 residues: CASSPGPRGETQYF. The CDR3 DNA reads TGTGCCAGCAGCCCTGGTCCTCGGGGAGAGACCCAGTACTTC.

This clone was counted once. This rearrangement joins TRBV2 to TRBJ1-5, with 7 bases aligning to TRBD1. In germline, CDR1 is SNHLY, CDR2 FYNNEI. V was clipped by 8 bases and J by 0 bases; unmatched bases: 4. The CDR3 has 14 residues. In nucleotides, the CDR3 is TGTGCCAGCGGGGACAGTAATAGCAATCAGCCCCAGCATTTT. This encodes CASGDSNSNQPQHF.

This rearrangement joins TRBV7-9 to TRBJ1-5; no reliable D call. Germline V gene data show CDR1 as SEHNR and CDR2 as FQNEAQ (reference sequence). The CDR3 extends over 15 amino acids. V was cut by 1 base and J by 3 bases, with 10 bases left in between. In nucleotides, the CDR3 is TGTGCCAGCAGCTTAGGGGCGGGAAACAATCAGCCCCAGCATTTT. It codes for CASSLGAGNNQPQHF.